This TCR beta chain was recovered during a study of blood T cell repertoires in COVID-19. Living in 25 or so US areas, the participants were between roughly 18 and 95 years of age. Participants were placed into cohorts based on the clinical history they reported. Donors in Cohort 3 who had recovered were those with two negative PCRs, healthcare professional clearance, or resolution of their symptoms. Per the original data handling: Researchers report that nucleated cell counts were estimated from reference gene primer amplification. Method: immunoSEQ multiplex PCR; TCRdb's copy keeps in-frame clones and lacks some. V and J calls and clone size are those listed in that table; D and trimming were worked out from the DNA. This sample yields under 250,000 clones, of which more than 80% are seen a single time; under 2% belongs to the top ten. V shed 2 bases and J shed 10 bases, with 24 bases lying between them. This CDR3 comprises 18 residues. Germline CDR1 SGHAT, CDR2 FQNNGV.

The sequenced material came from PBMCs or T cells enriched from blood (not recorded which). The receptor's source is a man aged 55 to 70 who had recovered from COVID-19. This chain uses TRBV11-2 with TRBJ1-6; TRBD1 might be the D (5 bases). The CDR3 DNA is TGTGCCAGCAGCTTATTTACCAGGGCAGAGGTTTTTGGATCACCCCTCCACTTT. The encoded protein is CASSLFTRAEVFGSPLHF.